These 21 T cell receptor beta chains were all obtained from the same sample, sequenced in a study of CD8+ T cells in alopecia areata. Sequencing templates came from extracted RNA that was reverse transcribed into cDNA. This table comes from immunoSEQ multiplex PCR, and its TCRdb copy is limited to in-frame clones, with some not included. This table has 60,000 to 65,000 clones, 44% appearing once. The sequencing sample was made of NKG2D-low CD8+ T cells sorted from blood. The origin of the receptors is a human donor with alopecia areata.

The chain combines TRBV7-9 with TRBJ2-7; no clear D gene. V lost 5 bases to trimming and J lost 4 bases, with 15 bases between them. Germline CDR1 is SEHNR and CDR2 is FQNEAQ (reference sequence). The CDR3 sequence is 14 residues long. The CDR3: CASSLESSSYEQYF. In DNA, the CDR3 is TGTGCCAGCAGCCTCGAGTCCTCCTCATACGAGCAGTACTTC.

CDR3 amino acids: CASSGTSDPTGNIQYF. Written as DNA, the CDR3 is TGTGCCAGCAGCGGGACGAGCGATCCCACTGGGAACATTCAGTACTTC. The rearrangement links TRBV7-9 to TRBJ2-4; the D gene could be TRBD1 or TRBD2 (5 bases each). Germline V CDR1 and CDR2: SEHNR, FQNEAQ (reference sequence). CDR3 length: 16 amino acids. Trimming removed 5 bases from V and 7 bases from J, with 21 bases in between. Using reference TRBV7-9 and TRBJ2-4 for the parts outside the CDR3, the full variable domain is DTGVSQNPRHKITKRGQNVTFRCDPISEHNRLYWYRQTLGQGPEFLTYFQNEAQLEKSRLLSDRFSAERPKGSFSTLEIQRTEQGDSAMYLCASSGTSDPTGNIQYFGAGTRLSVL.

This sequence joins TRBV9 and TRBJ2-7; D could derive from TRBD1 or TRBD2 (6 bases each). Trimming shortened V by 0 bases and J by 7 bases, and 23 bases separated the two germline ends. The length of the CDR3 is 17 residues. CDR1 is SGDLS and CDR2 is YYNGEE in the germline V gene. For the CDR3, the DNA is TGTGCCAGCAGCGTAGAGGGTACGGGGGCCCTCGTTGGGGAGCAGTACTTC. Translation gives CASSVEGTGALVGEQYF.

V usage is TRBV29-1 and J usage is TRBJ2-7; D possibly corresponds to TRBD2 (5 bases). CDR1 is SQVTM and CDR2 is ANQGSEA in the germline V gene. V was trimmed by 4 bases and J by 1 base, leaving 14 bases between them. This CDR3 is 14 amino acids long. CDR3: CSVGGRLNSYEQYF. In DNA, the CDR3 is TGCAGCGTTGGAGGGCGGCTGAATTCCTACGAGCAGTACTTC.

The chain joins TRBV6-6 to TRBJ1-1, with D unclear. Trimming pared 0 bases from V and 6 bases from J, leaving 11 bases between. Germline CDR1 and CDR2: MNHNY and SVGAGI (reference sequence). The CDR3 loop spans 14 amino acids. DNA of the CDR3: TGTGCCAGCAGTTACTCGAGCGGGGAAGCTGAAGCTTTCTTT. It encodes CASSYSSGEAEAFF.

This clone was counted only a few times. The chain uses TRBV29-1 and TRBJ1-2, with D maybe TRBD1 (5 bases). Between the trimmed V and J ends, which lost 7 bases and 1 base, there was a span of 13 bases. The germline V gene encodes CDR1 SQVTM and CDR2 ANQGSEA. This CDR3 has 13 residues. CDR3 bases: TGCAGCGCGGGGCGGCGACTTAACTATGGCTACACCTTC. Its protein product is CSAGRRLNYGYTF.

The chain joins TRBV7-8 to TRBJ2-3; TRBD1 matches at 9 bases. CDR1 is SGHVS, CDR2 FQNEAQ, per germline. The J segment lost 0 bases and the V segment lost 5 bases, leaving 3 bases of the junction unmatched. The CDR3 consists of 15 residues. CDR3 amino acids: CASSLGQGSTDTQYF. DNA for the CDR3: TGTGCCAGCAGCCTTGGACAGGGGAGCACAGATACGCAGTATTTT.

CDR3 residues: CAWSSGQGPYEQYF. The CDR3 coding sequence is TGTGCCTGGAGTTCGGGGCAGGGTCCTTACGAGCAGTACTTC. The genes are TRBV30 and TRBJ2-7; D assignment may be TRBD1 or TRBD2 (5 bases each). The V end lost 2 bases, the J end lost 4 bases, and 15 bases lay between the germline ends. This CDR3 spans 14 amino acids. CDR1 is GTSNPN and CDR2 is SVGIG in the germline V gene (reference sequence). The full variable domain, its missing parts supplied by reference TRBV30 and TRBJ2-7, is SQTIHQWPATLVQPVGSPLSLECTVEGTSNPNLYWYRQAAGRGLQLLFYSVGIGQISSEVPQNLSASRPQDRQFILSSKKLLLSDSGFYLCAWSSGQGPYEQYFGPGTRLTVT.

The CDR3 coding sequence is TGTGCCAGCAGCGCCTACAGCTCCTATAATTCACCCCTCCACTTT. This encodes CASSAYSSYNSPLHF. V and J are TRBV9 and TRBJ1-6; D is ambiguous. The length of the CDR3 is 15 residues. Trimming left V 3 bases short and J 0 bases short, with 7 bases between. CDR1 and CDR2 from the germline V gene are SGDLS and YYNGEE.

J is TRBJ2-7 and V is TRBV28; TRBD1 agrees at 9 bases. Germline V CDR1 and CDR2: MDHEN, SYDVKM. The CDR3 sequence is 14 residues long. The trim removed 7 bases at V and 2 bases at J, leaving 6 bases unmatched. In nucleotides, the CDR3 is TGTGCCAGCACCCCTTGGGACAGGGCCTACGAGCAGTACTTC. This codes for CASTPWDRAYEQYF.

The J gene is TRBJ1-1, the V gene TRBV7-9; D perhaps matches TRBD1 (5 bases). The V and J ends lost 5 bases and 3 bases respectively, with 25 bases between them. The CDR3 contains 18 residues. Germline CDR1 SEHNR, CDR2 FQNEAQ (reference sequence). CDR3 nucleotides: TGTGCCAGCAGCCTCACGCGGGGACGGCAACCTCGAGACACTGAAGCTTTCTTT. The encoded protein is CASSLTRGRQPRDTEAFF.

The chain joins TRBV13 to TRBJ2-7; D is unclear. The CDR3 is made up of 13 amino acids. The V gene lost 1 base and the J gene lost 2 bases, with 6 bases spanning the gap. CDR1 is PRHDT, CDR2 FYEKMQ, per germline (reference sequence). CDR3 sequence: CASSLDGTYEQYF. CDR3 coding DNA: TGTGCCAGCAGCTTAGACGGAACCTACGAGCAGTACTTC.

This clone was counted between two and nine times. The V gene is TRBV28, the J gene TRBJ2-4; D possibly corresponds to TRBD1 (7 bases). The ends were cut back, 5 bases at V and 6 bases at J, with 17 bases in the middle. CDR3 length equals 15 residues. The germline CDR1 and CDR2 sequences are MDHEN and SYDVKM. The CDR3 is CASSLNRGGGNIQYF. The CDR3 nucleotides read TGTGCCAGCAGTCTTAACAGGGGAGGTGGAAACATTCAGTACTTC.

This clone was counted between two and nine times. The chain joins TRBV30 to TRBJ2-5; D is ambiguous. Trimming cost V 0 bases and J 5 bases, with 10 bases left between them. The CDR3 has 13 amino acids. Germline values: CDR1 GTSNPN, CDR2 SVGIG (reference sequence). For the CDR3, the DNA is TGTGCCTGGAGTGTTCGATCCGGGGAGACCCAGTACTTC. It yields the protein CAWSVRSGETQYF.

This chain uses TRBV29-1 with TRBJ1-1; D is unresolved. CDR1 is SQVTM, CDR2 ANQGSEA, per germline. The CDR3 runs to 9 residues. V lost 4 bases, J lost 11 bases, and 8 bases lay in between. In DNA, the CDR3 is TGCAGCGTTGGGGGTCCCGCTTTCTTT. It encodes CSVGGPAFF.

This clone was seen only a few times. This chain uses TRBV7-9 with TRBJ1-4; D gene ambiguous. V was cut by 2 bases and J by 12 bases, with 19 bases left in between. The CDR3 is 15 residues long. Germline V gene lookup returns CDR1 SEHNR and CDR2 FQNEAQ (reference sequence). The CDR3 loop is CASSLNRESRRELFF. The DNA for the CDR3 is TGTGCCAGCAGCTTAAATCGTGAGTCCCGGAGGGAACTGTTTTTT.

The chain employs TRBV13 and TRBJ2-5, with D unresolved. The CDR3 has 14 residues. V shed 4 bases and J shed 2 bases, with 11 bases lying between them. Germline V gene data show CDR1 as PRHDT and CDR2 as FYEKMQ (reference sequence). CDR3 in DNA: TGTGCCAGCAGCTCGGAGACTTCACAAGAGACCCAGTACTTC. It yields the protein CASSSETSQETQYF.

The chain joins TRBV6-5 to TRBJ2-5; tentatively, D is TRBD2 (5 bases). Germline V lookup: CDR1 MNHEY, CDR2 SVGAGI. The V and J ends lost 0 bases and 6 bases respectively, with 8 bases between them. The CDR3 runs to 13 residues. The CDR3: CASSYSGEKTQYF. CDR3 nucleotides: TGTGCCAGCAGTTACTCCGGGGAGAAGACCCAGTACTTC.

With regard to this clone: Other DNA sequences in the sample encode the same CDR3. V usage is TRBV29-1 and J usage is TRBJ1-1, with D tentatively TRBD1 (5 bases). Trimming left V 1 base short and J 4 bases short, with 13 bases between. CDR1 and CDR2 (germline): SQVTM, ANQGSEA. The CDR3 has 14 residues. CDR3 DNA sequence: TGCAGCGTTGAAGGGTCAGGGCAGGCCACTGAAGCTTTCTTT. This codes for CSVEGSGQATEAFF.

Note on this clone: One junction end does not reproduce the germline sequence, and a read error may be involved. The gene calls are TRBV29-1 and TRBJ1-2; D remains unclear. CDR3 length equals 14 residues. The germline CDR1 and CDR2 sequences are SQVTM and ANQGSEA. In DNA, the CDR3 is TGCAGCGTTGAAGATCCTCGCCTGGGGTATGACTACACCTTC. This encodes CSVEDPRLGYDYTF.

This chain joins TRBV4-3 and TRBJ2-7, with D possibly being TRBD1 (6 bases). Germline CDR1 and CDR2: LGHNA and YSLEER. The CDR3 runs 15 residues. Trimming shortened V by 2 bases and J by 4 bases, and 15 bases separated the two germline ends. The CDR3 sequence: CASSQRLGAVYEQYF. Here the CDR3 DNA reads TGCGCCAGCAGCCAAAGACTGGGGGCCGTTTACGAGCAGTACTTC.